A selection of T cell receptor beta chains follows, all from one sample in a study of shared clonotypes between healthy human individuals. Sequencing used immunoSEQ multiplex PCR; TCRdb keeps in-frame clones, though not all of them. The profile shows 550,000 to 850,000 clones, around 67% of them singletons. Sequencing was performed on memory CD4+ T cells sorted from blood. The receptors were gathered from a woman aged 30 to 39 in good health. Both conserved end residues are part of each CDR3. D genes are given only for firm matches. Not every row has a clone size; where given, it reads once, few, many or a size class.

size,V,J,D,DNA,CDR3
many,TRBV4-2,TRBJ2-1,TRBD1,TGTGCCAGCAGCCATCAAGCGCGGGACAGGGTTTCCTACAATGAGCAGTTCTTC,CASSHQARDRVSYNEQFF
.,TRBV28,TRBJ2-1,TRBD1,TGTGCCAGCAGTTTATGGACAGGGGTCTCCTACAATGAGCAGTTCTTC,CASSLWTGVSYNEQFF
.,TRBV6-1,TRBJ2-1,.,TGTGCCAGCTCCTGGAGTGGGGTCCCCAATGAGCAGTTCTTC,CASSWSGVPNEQFF
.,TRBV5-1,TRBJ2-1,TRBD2,TGCGCCAGCAGCGTTGCGACTAGCGGTTACAATGAGCAGTTCTTC,CASSVATSGYNEQFF
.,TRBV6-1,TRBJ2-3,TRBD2,TGTGCCAGCAGTGAAACTAGCGGGAGAACAGATACGCAGTATTTT,CASSETSGRTDTQYF
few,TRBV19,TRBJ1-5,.,TGTGCCAGTAGTATCTATCCGGACAATCAGCCCCAGCATTTT,CASSIYPDNQPQHF
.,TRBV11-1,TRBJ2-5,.,TGTGCCAGCAGCTTATCGTTAGCCCAAGAGACCCAGTACTTC,CASSLSLAQETQYF
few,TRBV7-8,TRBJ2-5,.,TGTGCCAGCAGCCCGGAACGAAAAGAGACCCAGTACTTC,CASSPERKETQYF
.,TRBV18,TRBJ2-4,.,TGTGCCAGCTCACCACCGGGAGTGGCCAAAAACATTCAGTACTTC,CASSPPGVAKNIQYF
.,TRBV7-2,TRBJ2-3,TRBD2,TGTGCCAGCAGCCCATCCGGGACTAGCGGGAGACATACGCAGTATTTT,CASSPSGTSGRHTQYF
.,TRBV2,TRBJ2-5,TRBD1,TGTGCCGGCTCCGGGACAGGGGGCGAGACCCAGTACTTC,CAGSGTGGETQYF
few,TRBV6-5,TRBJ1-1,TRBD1,TGTGCCAGCAGTCCGGGACAGGGGGGAGGCACTGAAGCTTTCTTT,CASSPGQGGGTEAFF
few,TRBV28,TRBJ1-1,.,TGTGCCAGCATTGAGTTTCCAGGCAACATGAACACTGAAGCTTTCTTT,CASIEFPGNMNTEAFF
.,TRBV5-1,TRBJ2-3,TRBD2,TGCGCCAGCAGGCAGGAGGGACTAGCGGGCACAGATACGCAGTATTTT,CASRQEGLAGTDTQYF
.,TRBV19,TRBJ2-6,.,TGTGCAACAAAACCCCCGGGTTCCGGGGCCAACGTCCTGACTTTC,CATKPPGSGANVLTF
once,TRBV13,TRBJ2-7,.,TGTGCCAGCAGCCCTACTAGCAGTCTTAGGGGCGAGCAGTACTTC,CASSPTSSLRGEQYF
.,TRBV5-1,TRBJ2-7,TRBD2,TGCGCCAGCAATCCGGGAGGTGCCTCCTACGAGCAGTACTTC,CASNPGGASYEQYF
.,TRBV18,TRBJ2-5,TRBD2,TGTGCCAGCTCACCGAATAGCGGGAGGGCCGTCGGAGAGACCCAGTACTTC,CASSPNSGRAVGETQYF
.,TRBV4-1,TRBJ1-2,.,TGCGCCAGCAGCCCTGGGACCGCCTTGAGGAGTTATGGCTACACCTTC,CASSPGTALRSYGYTF
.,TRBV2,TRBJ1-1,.,TGTGCCAGCACCTCGGGCCTCTACACTGAAGCTTTCTTT,CASTSGLYTEAFF
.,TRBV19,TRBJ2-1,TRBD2,TGTGCCAGTACTCGGACTAGCGGAGACCTCTACAATGAGCAGTTCTTC,CASTRTSGDLYNEQFF
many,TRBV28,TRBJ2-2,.,TGTGCCAGCAGTCCCTTTAATATCGTGGTCTTACACACCGGGGAGCTGTTTTTT,CASSPFNIVVLHTGELFF
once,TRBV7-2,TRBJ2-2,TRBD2,TGTGCCAGCAGCTTGCGAGCGGGGGGAAGCACCGGGGAGCTGTTTTTT,CASSLRAGGSTGELFF
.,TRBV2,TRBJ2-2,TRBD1,TGTGCCAGCAGTGTCCTACAGGGGGCGGCCGGGGAGCTGTTTTTT,CASSVLQGAAGELFF
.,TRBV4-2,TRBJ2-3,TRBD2,TGTGCCAGCAGCCAAGGGAGTTCGGGAGGGGGCACAGATACGCAGTATTTT,CASSQGSSGGGTDTQYF
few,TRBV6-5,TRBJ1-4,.,TGTGCCAGCAGTGTACGTGAAAAACTGTTTTTT,CASSVREKLFF
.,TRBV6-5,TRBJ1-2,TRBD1,TGTGCCGCCAGCACGGGTAACGACAGGGCGCATGGCTACACCTTC,CAASTGNDRAHGYTF
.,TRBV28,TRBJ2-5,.,TGTGCCAGCAGTTGGTCCCAAGAGACCCAGTACTTC,CASSWSQETQYF
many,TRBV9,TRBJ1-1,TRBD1,TGTGCCAGCAGTGCACGGGCGGACAGGGGGGGAAACACTGAAGCTTTCTTT,CASSARADRGGNTEAFF
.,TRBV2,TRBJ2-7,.,TGTGCCAGCAGTGAAGCGCCGACTAGCGAGCAGTACTTC,CASSEAPTSEQYF
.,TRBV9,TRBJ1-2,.,TGTGCCAGCAGGGGGCGAGCACACTATGGCTACACCTTC,CASRGRAHYGYTF
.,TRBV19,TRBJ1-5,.,TGTGCCAGTAGCAGTACCCCTAATCAGCCCCAGCATTTT,CASSSTPNQPQHF
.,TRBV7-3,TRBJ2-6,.,TGTGCCAGCAGCCCTTTGAACCGGGCTCCTGGGGCCAACGTCCTGACTTTC,CASSPLNRAPGANVLTF
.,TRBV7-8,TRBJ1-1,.,TGTGCCAGCAGCTTGGGCAACCCCGACAAAACGGGAGCTTTCTTT,CASSLGNPDKTGAFF
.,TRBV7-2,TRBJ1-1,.,TGTGCCAGCAGGTTAGACGGACAGAGGAACACTGAAGCTTTCTTT,CASRLDGQRNTEAFF
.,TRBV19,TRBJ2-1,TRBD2,TGTGCCAGTAGTACTTTAGCGGGGGCTTACAATGAGCAGTTCTTC,CASSTLAGAYNEQFF
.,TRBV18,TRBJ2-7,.,TGTGCCAGCTCACCATCGGAACTCTACGAGCAGTACTTC,CASSPSELYEQYF
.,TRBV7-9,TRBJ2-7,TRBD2,TGTGCCAGCAGCTTACAGCGGGGGAGCTCCTACGAGCAGTACTTC,CASSLQRGSSYEQYF
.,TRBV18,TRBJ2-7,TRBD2,TGTGCCAGCTCACCCACGACTAGCGGGAGACCGGGTGAGCAGTACTTC,CASSPTTSGRPGEQYF
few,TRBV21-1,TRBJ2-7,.,TGTGCCAGCAGCAAAAGTTTAGAGGACCGTTTTTCCTACGAGCAGTACTTC,CASSKSLEDRFSYEQYF
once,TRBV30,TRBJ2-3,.,TGTGCCTGGAGTGTGGTCTCCACCGGTGGGGATACGCAGTATTTT,CAWSVVSTGGDTQYF
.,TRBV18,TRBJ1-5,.,TGTGCCAGCTCACCCCATCCCAGGGCCGATCAGCCCCAGCATTTT,CASSPHPRADQPQHF
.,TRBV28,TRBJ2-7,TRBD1,TGTGCCAGCAGTTTATATGGACAGGCCTACTTTGGGGAGAGCTACGAGCAGTACTTC,CASSLYGQAYFGESYEQYF
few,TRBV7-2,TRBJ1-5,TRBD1,TGTGCCAGCAGCTTGGTAGGGACAGGAAACAATCAGCCCCAGCATTTT,CASSLVGTGNNQPQHF
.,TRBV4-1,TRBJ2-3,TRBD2,TGCGCCAGCAGCCAAGGCCTAGCGGGAGGAACAGATACGCAGTATTTT,CASSQGLAGGTDTQYF
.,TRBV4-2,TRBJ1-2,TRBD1,TGTGCCAGCAGCCTACAGGGGGCGAAAGGGGGATATTATGGCTACACCTTC,CASSLQGAKGGYYGYTF
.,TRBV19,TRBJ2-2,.,TGTGCCAGTATGAAGGGGAGCGGCACCGGGGAGCTGTTTTTT,CASMKGSGTGELFF
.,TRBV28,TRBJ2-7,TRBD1,TGTGCCAGCAGTTTATGGACAGGGGGTCCCTACGAGCAGTACTTC,CASSLWTGGPYEQYF
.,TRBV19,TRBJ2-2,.,TGTGCCAGTAAGGCGAGACAGGTCATCACCGGGGAGCTGTTTTTT,CASKARQVITGELFF
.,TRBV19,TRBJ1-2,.,TGTGCCAGTAGTAGGCACGAAAAGGGGGGCTACACCTTC,CASSRHEKGGYTF
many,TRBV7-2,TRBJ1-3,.,TGTGCCAGCAGCTTGTCAGGGTTGGGAAACACCATATATTTT,CASSLSGLGNTIYF
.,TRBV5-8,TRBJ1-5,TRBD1,TGTGCCAGCAGCCCGGGACAGGGAGGGTCCAAGGAGCCCCAGCATTTT,CASSPGQGGSKEPQHF
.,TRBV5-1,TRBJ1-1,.,TGCGCCAGCAGTTTGCCCGGGAAATCGGGGTTGAACACTGAAGCTTTCTTT,CASSLPGKSGLNTEAFF
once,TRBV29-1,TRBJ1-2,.,TGCAGCGGGGGGGAACAGAATAACTATGGCTACACCTTC,CSGGEQNNYGYTF
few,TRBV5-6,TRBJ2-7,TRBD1,TGTGCCAGCAGCTTGGGACAGGGGACGGGAGAGCAGTACTTC,CASSLGQGTGEQYF